Below are 8 T cell receptor beta chains sequenced from a single sample in a study of T cells expressing NK-cell markers. TCRdb reprocessed the 5' RACE reads, with one entry per CDR3 protein and no DNA. This sample contains about 150,000 distinct CDR3 sequences. Material: blood T cells: a sorted CD56 or NKG2C T cell subset, CD4+ or CD8+ T cells, or bulk PBMC T cells (not recorded which). These receptor sequences come from a woman in her forties or fifties in good health.

CDR3: CASFGGHGFLTDTQYF. The rearrangement joins TRBV27 to TRBJ2-3; the D call from TCRdb, TRBD2, cannot be confirmed without DNA. Germline-derived CDR1 and CDR2 are MNHEY and SMNVEV (reference sequence). CDR3 length equals 16 residues.

The chain recombines TRBV2 with TRBJ2-5; TCRdb's D call of TRBD2 is untestable without DNA. Germline loops: CDR1 SNHLY, CDR2 FYNNEI. This CDR3 has 15 amino acids. The CDR3 spells CASSEVGGLQETQYF.

This chain links TRBV11-2 with TRBJ1-1. The CDR3 sequence is 13 residues long. Germline V gene lookup returns CDR1 SGHAT and CDR2 FQNNGV. CDR3: CASSWGVGTEAFF.

V is TRBV24-1 and J is TRBJ2-1; checking the TCRdb D call of TRBD1 is not possible without DNA. The CDR3 has 14 residues. The V gene's germline CDR1 is KGHDR and CDR2 SFDVKD. CDR3 residues: CATSGTGGYNEQFF.

CDR3 in amino acids: CASSYSSYGYTF. The J gene is TRBJ1-2, the V gene TRBV6-5. The germline V gene has CDR1 MNHEY and CDR2 SVGAGI. This CDR3 comprises 12 residues.

The chain has TRBV25-1 and TRBJ2-5; TCRdb's D call of TRBD1 is untestable without DNA. Looked up from germline, CDR1 is MGHDK and CDR2 is SYGVNS. The CDR3 runs to 12 residues. CDR3: CASSDPGRLKYF.

The chain carries TRBV29-1 and TRBJ2-7; the D call of TRBD2 rests on TCRdb alone, since no DNA is present to check it. CDR3 length equals 14 residues. The germline V gene encodes CDR1 SQVTM and CDR2 ANQGSEA. The chain's CDR3 is CSVEAREGPYEQYF.

This sequence joins TRBV5-4 and TRBJ2-3. The CDR3 contains 13 residues. CDR1 SGHNT and CDR2 YYREEE come from the germline V gene (reference sequence). CDR3 amino acids: CASSLEFSDTQYF.